These T cell receptor beta chains were read from a single sample in a study of cytomegalovirus exposure and HLA in healthy donors. Using immunoSEQ multiplex PCR, the repertoire was profiled, and TCRdb retains in-frame clones only, with some absent. The sample gives approximately 120,000 clones, about three quarters of which show up once; more than 1.5% is in the top ten. The sequenced material came from PBMCs. These receptors were obtained from a man aged 50 to 59 in good health and CMV-seronegative. CDR3s include the opening cysteine and the closing phenylalanine or tryptophan. The order of the fields is CDR3 length, V gene, clone size, CDR3 protein. Clone size is not always given. Where it is, it says once, few, many or a class for expanded clones.

>14|TRBV19|-
CASSIPAESYGYTF
>13|TRBV7-2|once
CASGQNRGMRAFF
>15|TRBV6-5|-
CASSSNPGQAVWAFF
>12|TRBV29-1|-
CSGGDIRETQYF
>15|TRBV19|-
CASRDQGQGTYEQYF
>11|TRBV5-6|few
CASSQHGEQFF
>14|TRBV5-4|-
CASSLVGSSYEQYF
>17|TRBV7-9|-
CASSPLRPWDRNTEAFF
>14|TRBV4-3|-
CASSQVVGNQPQHF
>13|TRBV6-1|-
CASRWVGDNEQFF
>16|TRBV28|once
CASSLAQNSYNSPLHF
>12|TRBV5-1|-
CADAARQRRQYF
>16|TRBV5-1|-
CASSFTGTGATDTQYF
>14|TRBV10-3|-
CAISEGQGYSPLHF
>12|TRBV19|-
CASSRDLETQYF
>12|TRBV25-1|-
CASHGGNTEAFF
>14|TRBV7-2|few
CASSWGQANYGYTF
>14|TRBV29-1|-
CSVVRGRGTGELFF
>15|TRBV7-9|-
CASGRDRVATDTQYF
>14|TRBV7-9|once
CSSSPTSGGGEQYF
>15|TRBV2|-
CASRKDRGLNTEAFF
>13|TRBV6-5|-
CASSYQTGDGYTF
>12|TRBV4-1|-
CASSPFSGELFF
>15|TRBV7-2|few
CASSLRGQSTDTQYF
>14|TRBV4-1|-
CASSLGPGEETQYF
>14|TRBV6-5|few
CASSPTDSNQPQHF
>11|TRBV19|-
CASRGAYGYTF
>16|TRBV4-1|-
CASSQDGRVIYNEQFF
>13|TRBV7-2|-
CASSLEGLVLEFF
>15|TRBV5-1|once
CASSLDSANTGELFF
>12|TRBV15|-
CATGRRTGELFF
>15|TRBV11-2|-
CASSSYYSSYNEQFF
>15|TRBV6-6|few
CASSQPFTGYTEAFF
>14|TRBV2|-
CASSATGANEKLFF
>15|TRBV7-6|-
CASSLGGGGVETQYF
>16|TRBV18|-
CASSPALTGAINEQFF